The present TCR beta chain was sequenced within a study of vaccination and CD4 T cells after COVID-19. Study overall: Between diagnosis and the drawing of post-COVID samples lay a median roughly 100 days (range 35 to 161). Overlapping SARS-CoV-2, HCoV-NL63, HCoV-OC43 and HCoV-229E spike peptides stimulated the cells.

Germline lookup yields CDR1 MDHEN and CDR2 SYDVKM. The trim removed 3 bases at V and 0 bases at J, leaving 7 bases unmatched. The CDR3 totals 17 residues. An Oncomine TCR Beta short-read assay was used to sequence the DNA from cultured CD4+ T cells. From cultured CD4+ T cells, genomic DNA was extracted. TCRdb re-called the PCR reads through MiXCR, storing one row per CDR3 protein. The data show roughly 14,000 distinct CDR3 sequences, with about half seen just once and roughly 15% held by the top ten. Concerning this clonotype itself: Its antigen remains unidentified.

Treatment: approximately 10-day PBMC culture with coronavirus spike peptide pools or control peptides (ViraFEST assay). ViraFEST relied on peptide pools to expand antigen-specific T cells; the TCRs were sequenced afterward. Sequenced material: CD4+ T cells from blood, cultured in vitro, taken before SARS-CoV-2 vaccination. The receptor was isolated from a human donor who had recovered from COVID-19. The chain recombines TRBV28 with TRBJ2-3; TRBD2 aligns across 9 bases. CDR3 loop: CASSFLREGQSTDTQYF. CDR3 DNA sequence: TGTGCCAGCAGTTTTCTGCGGGAGGGCCAAAGCACAGATACGCAGTATTTT.